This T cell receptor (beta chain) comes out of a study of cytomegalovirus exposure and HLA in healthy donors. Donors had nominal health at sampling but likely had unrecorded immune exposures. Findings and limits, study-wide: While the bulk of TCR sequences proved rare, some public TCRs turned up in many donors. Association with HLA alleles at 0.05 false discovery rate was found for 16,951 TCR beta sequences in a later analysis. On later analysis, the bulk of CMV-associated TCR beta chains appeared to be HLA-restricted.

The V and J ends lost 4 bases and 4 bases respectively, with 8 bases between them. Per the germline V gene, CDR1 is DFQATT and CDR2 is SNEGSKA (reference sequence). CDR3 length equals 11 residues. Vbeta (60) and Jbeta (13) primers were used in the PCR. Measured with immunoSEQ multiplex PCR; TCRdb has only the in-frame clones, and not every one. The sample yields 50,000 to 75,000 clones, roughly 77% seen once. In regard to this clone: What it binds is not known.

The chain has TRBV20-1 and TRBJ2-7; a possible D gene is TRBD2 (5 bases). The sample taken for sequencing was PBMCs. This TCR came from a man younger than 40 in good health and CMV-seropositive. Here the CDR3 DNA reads TGCAGTGCTAAGGACTTTTACGAGCAGTACTTC. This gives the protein CSAKDFYEQYF.